These 14 T cell receptor beta chains were all obtained from the same sample, sequenced in a study of blood T cell repertoires in COVID-19. Clones were read by immunoSEQ multiplex PCR, and TCRdb kept only the in-frame ones, dropping some. The sample carries some 360,000 clones, about 92% recorded once. Sequenced material: peripheral blood. These receptors were taken from a woman aged 55 to 70 with COVID-19, enrolled during active disease.

This sequence joins TRBV6-1 and TRBJ2-2, with 9 positions matching TRBD2. This CDR3 comprises 17 residues. Trimming took 1 base from V and 0 from J; bases not matched to a gene: 3. CDR1 MNHNS and CDR2 SASEGT come from the germline V gene. The CDR3 region has the DNA TGTGCCAGCAGTGAAGAGCGGGGGGACACGAACACCGGGGAGCTGTTTTTT. Protein product: CASSEERGDTNTGELFF.

The chain couples TRBV6-5 to TRBJ2-7; perhaps TRBD2 as D (6 bases). This CDR3 has 14 amino acids. Per germline, CDR1 MNHEY and CDR2 SVGAGI. The V end lost 7 bases, the J end lost 8 bases, and 21 bases lay between the germline ends. This CDR3 reads CASISRLEGEKQYF. The CDR3 DNA follows: TGTGCCAGCATTAGTCGACTAGAAGGCGAAAAGCAGTACTTC.

The chain links TRBV7-9 to TRBJ1-6, with 9 bases matching TRBD1. Germline-derived CDR1 and CDR2 are SEHNR and FQNEAQ (reference sequence). The CDR3 runs 14 residues. Trimming removed 5 bases from V and 10 bases from J; junction bases left unmatched: 6. CDR3 protein: CASSQQGAGSPLHF. DNA for the CDR3: TGTGCCAGCAGCCAACAGGGGGCTGGGTCACCCCTCCACTTT.

This sequence joins TRBV3-1 (or the pseudogene TRBV3-2) and TRBJ2-7; D possibly corresponds to TRBD1 (6 bases). With 4 bases removed from V and 4 bases from J, the gap between germline ends came to 11 bases. CDR1 LGHDT and CDR2 YNNKEL come from the germline V gene (reference sequence). This CDR3 has 13 amino acids. CDR3 protein: CASSLSRGYEQYF. The CDR3 coding sequence is TGTGCCAGCAGCCTGAGCAGGGGATACGAGCAGTACTTC.

CDR3 region: CASSEEASGGANIQYF. Written as DNA, the CDR3 is TGTGCCAGCAGTGAAGAGGCTAGCGGGGGGGCAAACATTCAGTACTTC. The chain carries TRBV2 and TRBJ2-4, with 12 positions matching TRBD2. In germline, CDR1 is SNHLY, CDR2 FYNNEI. This CDR3 comprises 16 residues. Losses at the gene ends were 1 base for V and 6 bases for J; bases not matched to a gene: 4.

CDR3: CASRGQGDNSPLHF. DNA of the CDR3: TGTGCCAGCAGGGGACAGGGGGACAATTCACCCCTCCACTTT. The rearrangement uses TRBV2 and TRBJ1-6; TRBD1 aligns across 11 bases. Germline V gives CDR1 SNHLY, CDR2 FYNNEI. This CDR3 comprises 14 residues. J lost 7 bases, V lost 6 bases, and 2 bases had no gene match.

The V gene is TRBV7-9, the J gene TRBJ1-3; no clear D. Trimming took off 1 base at V and 4 bases at J, with 8 bases between the two ends. There are 14 residues in the CDR3. Germline V gene data show CDR1 as SEHNR and CDR2 as FQNEAQ (reference sequence). Here the CDR3 reads CASSLEEIGNTIYF. In nucleotides, the CDR3 is TGTGCCAGCAGCTTAGAAGAGATCGGAAACACCATATATTTT.

This chain links TRBV6-5 with TRBJ1-2, with 8 bases aligning to TRBD1. The CDR3 is 14 amino acids. The J segment lost 7 bases and the V segment lost 2 bases, leaving 6 bases of the junction unmatched. Looked up from germline, CDR1 is MNHEY and CDR2 is SVGAGI. This chain's CDR3 is CASSYIRGLGGYTF. The CDR3 DNA reads TGTGCCAGCAGTTACATCAGGGGGCTGGGTGGCTACACCTTC.

V and J are TRBV5-5 and TRBJ2-7, with TRBD1 matching 10 bases. With 1 base clipped from V and 3 bases from J, the junction kept 1 base outside the gene matches. The CDR3 is 14 residues long. Germline CDR1 SGHKS, CDR2 YYEKEE (reference sequence). CDR3 residues: CASSLRDRGYEQYF. The CDR3 nucleotides read TGTGCCAGCAGCTTGCGGGACAGGGGCTACGAGCAGTACTTC.

The chain is built from TRBV5-1 and TRBJ2-2; TRBD2 matches 8 bases. Germline V CDR1 and CDR2: SGHRS, YFSETQ. Trimming cost V 4 bases and J 3 bases; bases outside gene matches: 5. The CDR3 is 15 amino acids. The CDR3 protein is CASSLRGADTGELFF. The CDR3 DNA reads as TGCGCCAGCAGCCTGCGGGGGGCAGACACCGGGGAGCTGTTTTTT.

The chain couples TRBV7-9 to TRBJ1-1; no firm D call. The CDR3 contains 16 residues. Germline V gene lookup returns CDR1 SEHNR and CDR2 FQNEAQ (reference sequence). V was trimmed by 5 bases and J by 0 bases, leaving 16 bases between them. This CDR3 reads CASSPPGPFMNTEAFF. The CDR3 DNA reads as TGTGCCAGCAGCCCCCCGGGTCCTTTCATGAACACTGAAGCTTTCTTT.

Points on this clone: One junction end does not reproduce the germline sequence, and a read error may be involved. DNA for the CDR3: TGTACCAGCAGTTTATCGGACGGCGGACACGGGGAGCTGTTTTTT. Protein product: CTSSLSDGGHGELFF. The genes are TRBV6-5 and TRBJ2-2, with D perhaps matching TRBD1 (5 bases). This CDR3 has 15 residues. CDR1 is MNHEY, CDR2 SVGAGI, per germline.

The chain is built from TRBV27 and TRBJ2-1; weak D call: TRBD2 (5 bases). Germline values: CDR1 MNHEY, CDR2 SMNVEV (reference sequence). This CDR3 is 12 amino acids long. The germline V and J ends were trimmed by 8 bases and 9 bases, with 14 bases remaining between them. The CDR3 here is CASRRMGAEQFF. As DNA, the CDR3 is TGTGCCAGCCGTCGCATGGGAGCTGAGCAGTTCTTC.

The rearrangement links TRBV7-2 to TRBJ1-2; a weak D match, TRBD1 (5 bases). The CDR3 has 15 amino acids. In germline, CDR1 is SGHTA, CDR2 FQGNSA. Trimming took off 4 bases at V and 0 bases at J, with 12 bases between the two ends. DNA of the CDR3: TGTGCCAGCAGCTCCCGGGGGGAGGCTAACTATGGCTACACCTTC. It translates to CASSSRGEANYGYTF.